Listed below are T cell receptor beta chains from one sample, sequenced in a study of OX40 agonist ivuxolimab in advanced cancers. The protocol was immunoSEQ multiplex PCR, while the TCRdb copy is restricted to in-frame clones and leaves out a portion. The sample lists around 60,000 clones, approximately 80% occurring once. The sequenced sample was CD4+ or CD8+ T cells sorted from blood, obtained in a trial of the OX40 agonist ivuxolimab. These receptors came from an adult with an advanced solid tumor such as melanoma, head and neck, liver or kidney cancer. Each CDR3 is given with its conserved first and last residue. The order of the fields is V gene, CDR3 protein.

TRBV7-2 CASSISQGGGYTF
TRBV7-3 CASSLTGAYNEQFF
TRBV5-4 CASSLDSTNTEAFF
TRBV6-5 CASSRTLSGNTIYF
TRBV6-5 CASSWSDSGNTIYF
TRBV6-5 CASRGTLGYQETQYF
TRBV5-5 CASNRLPGQGAEQYF
TRBV7-8 CASSLGRISNQPQHF
TRBV5-4 CASSRGGGTEAFF
TRBV5-1 CASSLRTGNTEAFF
TRBV9 CASSSTTSTDTQYF
TRBV7-9 CASSTRGVNTEAFF
TRBV12-5 CASGLPNRAEAFF
TRBV10-3 CAISRRASGSTDTQYF
TRBV4-3 CASSQDGGRIHEQYF
TRBV18 CASSPGTGGSRAFF
TRBV2 CASSALAREYNEQFF
TRBV5-1 CASSPGLGQHYGYTF
TRBV18 CASSPYSATNEKLFF
TRBV5-6 CASSLGYANTEAFF
TRBV30 CAWSDWEPAYNEQFF
TRBV2 CASTPVGRETQYF
TRBV11-2 CASSLNLGTGELFF
TRBV10-2 CASTGAHQVGETQYF
TRBV7-2 CASRSTGSNEKLFF
TRBV5-4 CASSLGETQETQYF
TRBV6-1 CASSEIRQGRQPQHF
TRBV29-1 CSVNRDRGADTQYF
TRBV10-3 CAISDPSGTPGPEAFF
TRBV2 CASGYSTYQLAGYNEQFF
TRBV4-1 CASSPKGTGSGNTIYF
TRBV5-4 CASSLVQGGYTF
TRBV19 CASSETYEKLFF
TRBV11-3 CASSTREKETQYF
TRBV27 CASRGNQETQYF
TRBV6-5 CASSSPTYEQYF
TRBV4-1 CASSQASLGYEQFF
TRBV7-2 CASSFSYSPSYNEQFF
TRBV9 CASSPHPGTGELFF
TRBV6-1 CASSAGLAESTDTQYF
TRBV6-5 CASSDRIGEQFF
TRBV18 CASSRASANTGELFF
TRBV7-3 CASSLGGAAKNIQYF
TRBV1 CTSSPQTAQETQYF
TRBV5-1 CASSLSESSYNEQFF
TRBV5-1 CASSLDLAGATEAFF
TRBV2 CAITGGGNQPQHF
TRBV18 CASSPFGGEEKLFF
TRBV18 CASSRAASSYNEQFF
TRBV5-4 CASRTGTSGNQQFF
TRBV6-5 CASSYSSGREVGELFF
TRBV5-1 CASSQGGVYTF
TRBV18 CASSLDRDRGGNTQYF
TRBV5-1 CATAQSTGDYEQYF
TRBV11-3 CASSMGQGEGQPQHF